What follows describes a single T cell receptor (beta chain). The antigen it recognizes is unknown. No much larger clonotype is one base removed from it; base qualities were not supplied. The run used an Illumina HiSeq 1500. TCRdb passed the public sequencing reads through fastp at Q25 and MiXCR, retaining productive beta sequences. A single entry per CDR3 protein holds the most common genes and DNA from its merged rows. For this sample the table gives about half a million distinct CDR3 sequences, of which roughly 42% were detected only once. The ten most abundant clones make up 43% of the sample. This sample stems from a study of T cell repertoires in cytomegalovirus infection (dated by TCRdb to the late 2010s). With respect to the entire study: The peptide stimulations were aimed at well-studied HLA-B-restricted epitopes as well as recently identified HLA-C-restricted CMV epitopes, whose presentation resists viral immunomodulation. Donor HLA type was relevant to the analysis, as public TCR beta signatures indicated carriage of CMV infection together with the matching HLA type. The investigation overall reported the following: In both this cohort and an independent cohort of approximately 350 donors, the cumulative frequency of public TCR beta family members distinguished carriers of CMV infection plus the relevant HLA type. In the ex vivo response, HLA-C-restricted CMV-specific TCR beta clonotypes were dominant, and in two of eight donors the single most frequent clonotype came from this HLA-C-restricted group.

Per the publication, the treatment or condition label means: in vitro stimulation with specific CMV peptide epitopes to enrich CMV-specific T cells. Sequencing was performed on cultured PBMCs, taken from culture after CMV antigen stimulation. The TCR originated in a human donor in good health (CMV status not recorded). Some clones in this sample may be carry-over from other donors' samples.

Read as DNA, the sequence is TGTGCCAGCAAAAGAAAACTAGCACTCGATGAGCAGTTCTTC. It translates as CASKRKLALDEQFF. The chain was built from TRBV2 and TRBJ2-1; the D gene is possibly TRBD2, with 6 bases matching. V sheds 7 bases and J sheds 8 bases, leaving 18 bases between their ends. The CDR3 holds 14 amino acids from the cysteine to the phenylalanine. The only DNA kept is the CDR3, 42 bases in frame from the first base. CDR1 and CDR2 were assigned from the germline V gene as SNHLY and FYNNEI.